The rows below give T cell receptor beta chains drawn from one sample of a study of OX40 agonist ivuxolimab in advanced cancers. Assay used: immunoSEQ multiplex PCR; TCRdb lists only in-frame clones, some missing. The top ten hold 0.31% of the sample, which has about 160,000 clones, 85% to 95% seen once. This sample comprised CD4+ or CD8+ T cells sorted from blood, obtained in a trial of the OX40 agonist ivuxolimab. These TCRs come from an adult with an advanced solid tumor such as melanoma, head and neck, liver or kidney cancer. The CDR3 runs from the conserved cysteine through the conserved F or W. The order of the fields is V gene, D gene, J gene, clone size, CDR3 protein, CDR3 DNA. D genes are given only for firm matches. Size values are once, few and many counts, or a class for expanded clones, and some rows have none.

V gene: TRBV7-2
D gene: NA
J gene: TRBJ2-2
clone size: NA
CDR3 protein: CASSLEPYLPGELFF
CDR3 DNA: TGTGCCAGCAGCTTAGAACCCTACCTCCCCGGGGAGCTGTTTTTT

V gene: TRBV28
D gene: NA
J gene: TRBJ1-1
clone size: NA
CDR3 protein: CASGSQPKEAFF
CDR3 DNA: TGTGCCAGCGGGTCCCAGCCTAAAGAAGCTTTCTTT

V gene: TRBV6-6
D gene: NA
J gene: TRBJ1-2
clone size: NA
CDR3 protein: CASRDSRGYGYTF
CDR3 DNA: TGTGCCAGCAGAGACAGCAGGGGCTATGGCTACACCTTC

V gene: TRBV5-1
D gene: TRBD2
J gene: TRBJ2-5
clone size: NA
CDR3 protein: CASRAGEEETQYF
CDR3 DNA: TGCGCCAGCAGAGCGGGGGAGGAAGAGACCCAGTACTTC

V gene: TRBV9
D gene: TRBD1
J gene: TRBJ1-4
clone size: NA
CDR3 protein: CASSTTGGLGEKLFF
CDR3 DNA: TGTGCCAGCAGCACAACAGGGGGCTTGGGCGAAAAACTGTTTTTT

V gene: TRBV10-3
D gene: NA
J gene: TRBJ2-2
clone size: once
CDR3 protein: CAISRGGEGTGELFF
CDR3 DNA: TGTGCCATCAGTCGTGGGGGAGAGGGGACCGGGGAGCTGTTTTTT

V gene: TRBV19
D gene: NA
J gene: TRBJ2-2
clone size: NA
CDR3 protein: CASRIQSMTGELFF
CDR3 DNA: TGTGCCAGTAGGATCCAATCGATGACCGGGGAGCTGTTTTTT

V gene: TRBV15
D gene: NA
J gene: TRBJ1-5
clone size: NA
CDR3 protein: CATSPSHNQPQHF
CDR3 DNA: TGTGCCACCAGCCCCAGCCACAATCAGCCCCAGCATTTT

V gene: TRBV28
D gene: TRBD1
J gene: TRBJ1-2
clone size: NA
CDR3 protein: CASSPPDRVSGYTF
CDR3 DNA: TGTGCCAGCAGTCCCCCAGACAGGGTTAGTGGCTACACCTTC

V gene: TRBV6-6
D gene: NA
J gene: TRBJ1-4
clone size: NA
CDR3 protein: CASSQQGVNEKLFF
CDR3 DNA: TGTGCCAGCAGTCAACAGGGCGTGAATGAAAAACTGTTTTTT

V gene: TRBV6-5
D gene: NA
J gene: TRBJ2-1
clone size: NA
CDR3 protein: CASSWIGGFYNEQFF
CDR3 DNA: TGTGCCAGCAGTTGGATAGGGGGGTTCTACAATGAGCAGTTCTTC

V gene: TRBV7-2
D gene: TRBD1
J gene: TRBJ2-5
clone size: NA
CDR3 protein: CASSTRTGAETQYF
CDR3 DNA: TGTGCCAGCAGCACGCGGACAGGGGCGGAGACCCAGTACTTC

V gene: TRBV18
D gene: NA
J gene: TRBJ2-7
clone size: NA
CDR3 protein: CASSPPPGTYEQYF
CDR3 DNA: TGTGCCAGCTCACCACCCCCGGGAACCTACGAGCAGTACTTC

V gene: TRBV9
D gene: TRBD2
J gene: TRBJ2-5
clone size: once
CDR3 protein: CASSVGLAGPQETQYF
CDR3 DNA: TGTGCCAGCAGCGTCGGACTAGCCGGACCCCAAGAGACCCAGTACTTC

V gene: TRBV27
D gene: NA
J gene: TRBJ1-4
clone size: NA
CDR3 protein: CASSLFGGSAEKLFF
CDR3 DNA: TGTGCCAGCAGTTTATTTGGGGGGTCCGCGGAAAAACTGTTTTTT

V gene: TRBV28
D gene: TRBD1
J gene: TRBJ1-5
clone size: NA
CDR3 protein: CASSLIGTVGNQPQHF
CDR3 DNA: TGTGCCAGCTCGCTAATCGGGACAGTGGGCAATCAGCCCCAGCATTTT

V gene: TRBV5-1
D gene: NA
J gene: TRBJ2-5
clone size: NA
CDR3 protein: CASSLEGGQETQYF
CDR3 DNA: TGCGCCAGCAGCTTGGAAGGGGGCCAAGAGACCCAGTACTTC

V gene: TRBV6-1
D gene: NA
J gene: TRBJ2-7
clone size: NA
CDR3 protein: CASTPGYEQYF
CDR3 DNA: TGTGCCAGCACCCCGGGGTACGAGCAGTACTTC

V gene: TRBV9
D gene: TRBD1
J gene: TRBJ1-3
clone size: NA
CDR3 protein: CASSPLPGQGFYGNTIYF
CDR3 DNA: TGTGCCAGCAGCCCACTCCCGGGACAGGGGTTTTATGGAAACACCATATATTTT

V gene: TRBV10-1
D gene: NA
J gene: TRBJ2-1
clone size: NA
CDR3 protein: CASSESSATTYNEQFF
CDR3 DNA: TGCGCCAGCAGTGAGTCATCAGCTACGACCTACAATGAGCAGTTCTTC

V gene: TRBV5-1
D gene: TRBD1
J gene: TRBJ1-1
clone size: NA
CDR3 protein: CASSLSQGDTEAFF
CDR3 DNA: TGCGCCAGCAGCTTATCACAGGGGGACACTGAAGCTTTCTTT

V gene: TRBV27
D gene: NA
J gene: TRBJ1-1
clone size: few
CDR3 protein: CASRPMLFEDTEAFF
CDR3 DNA: TGTGCCAGCAGGCCCATGTTGTTCGAGGACACTGAAGCTTTCTTT

V gene: TRBV7-2
D gene: TRBD1
J gene: TRBJ1-5
clone size: NA
CDR3 protein: CASSLDRSNQPQHF
CDR3 DNA: TGTGCCAGCAGCTTGGACAGGAGCAATCAGCCCCAGCATTTT

V gene: TRBV5-1
D gene: NA
J gene: TRBJ2-7
clone size: NA
CDR3 protein: CASSLGVVGAVGSGYEQYF
CDR3 DNA: TGCGCCAGCAGCTTGGGGGTTGTAGGGGCCGTCGGAAGTGGCTACGAGCAGTACTTC

V gene: TRBV7-2
D gene: NA
J gene: TRBJ2-7
clone size: NA
CDR3 protein: CASSLPQLYEQYF
CDR3 DNA: TGTGCCAGCAGCTTACCACAGTTGTACGAGCAGTACTTC

V gene: TRBV7-9
D gene: TRBD1
J gene: TRBJ2-1
clone size: NA
CDR3 protein: CASSWDSYNEQFF
CDR3 DNA: TGTGCCAGCAGCTGGGACAGTTACAATGAGCAGTTCTTC

V gene: TRBV6-5
D gene: NA
J gene: TRBJ1-4
clone size: NA
CDR3 protein: CASTGQSSTNEKLFF
CDR3 DNA: TGTGCCAGCACCGGACAGTCCTCAACTAATGAAAAACTGTTTTTT

V gene: TRBV6-5
D gene: TRBD1
J gene: TRBJ1-4
clone size: NA
CDR3 protein: CASSDNRGPGEKLFF
CDR3 DNA: TGTGCCAGCAGCGACAACAGGGGGCCGGGAGAAAAACTGTTTTTT

V gene: TRBV5-3
D gene: NA
J gene: TRBJ1-3
clone size: NA
CDR3 protein: CARSLEVSSGNTIYF
CDR3 DNA: TGTGCCAGAAGCTTGGAAGTAAGCTCTGGAAACACCATATATTTT

V gene: TRBV14
D gene: NA
J gene: TRBJ1-6
clone size: NA
CDR3 protein: CASRRGVTGSPLHF
CDR3 DNA: TGTGCCAGCAGGAGGGGGGTGACCGGTTCACCCCTCCACTTT

V gene: TRBV19
D gene: NA
J gene: TRBJ2-2
clone size: NA
CDR3 protein: CASKGDPWLTGELFF
CDR3 DNA: TGTGCCAGTAAGGGTGATCCGTGGCTCACCGGGGAGCTGTTTTTT

V gene: TRBV6-5
D gene: TRBD1
J gene: TRBJ1-2
clone size: NA
CDR3 protein: CASTQDRALGGYTF
CDR3 DNA: TGTGCCAGCACCCAGGACAGGGCCCTAGGTGGCTACACCTTC

V gene: TRBV19
D gene: TRBD1
J gene: TRBJ2-7
clone size: NA
CDR3 protein: CASSTRQGSNYEQYF
CDR3 DNA: TGTGCCAGTAGTACCCGACAGGGTTCAAACTACGAGCAGTACTTC

V gene: TRBV19
D gene: TRBD1
J gene: TRBJ2-4
clone size: once
CDR3 protein: CASSIVYQPDRGRGIQYF
CDR3 DNA: TGTGCCAGTAGTATTGTTTATCAGCCCGACAGGGGGCGGGGCATTCAGTACTTC

V gene: TRBV15
D gene: NA
J gene: TRBJ1-1
clone size: once
CDR3 protein: CATSRPGSHPEAFF
CDR3 DNA: TGTGCCACCAGCAGACCCGGGTCACACCCCGAAGCTTTCTTT

V gene: TRBV11-3
D gene: NA
J gene: TRBJ2-7
clone size: NA
CDR3 protein: CASSPIGGGRDYEQYF
CDR3 DNA: TGTGCCAGCAGCCCCATTGGGGGGGGGCGTGACTACGAGCAGTACTTC

V gene: TRBV2
D gene: TRBD1
J gene: TRBJ1-1
clone size: NA
CDR3 protein: CASRPGQKNTEAFF
CDR3 DNA: TGTGCCAGCAGACCGGGACAGAAGAACACTGAAGCTTTCTTT

V gene: TRBV28
D gene: TRBD2
J gene: TRBJ2-7
clone size: NA
CDR3 protein: CASSLGGRGAYEQYF
CDR3 DNA: TGTGCCAGCAGTTTAGGCGGGAGGGGTGCCTACGAGCAGTACTTC

V gene: TRBV6-5
D gene: NA
J gene: TRBJ1-2
clone size: NA
CDR3 protein: CASRQTGSYGYTF
CDR3 DNA: TGTGCCAGCAGACAGACAGGTTCCTATGGCTACACCTTC

V gene: TRBV7-2
D gene: NA
J gene: TRBJ2-3
clone size: NA
CDR3 protein: CASSLTRWDTQYF
CDR3 DNA: TGTGCCAGCAGCCTTACCCGTTGGGATACGCAGTATTTT

V gene: TRBV15
D gene: TRBD2
J gene: TRBJ2-3
clone size: NA
CDR3 protein: CATSPGTTTTDTQYF
CDR3 DNA: TGTGCCACCAGCCCAGGGACTACCACCACAGATACGCAGTATTTT

V gene: TRBV18
D gene: TRBD1
J gene: TRBJ1-2
clone size: NA
CDR3 protein: CASSPWTGGEGNYGYTF
CDR3 DNA: TGTGCCAGCTCACCTTGGACAGGGGGCGAAGGGAACTATGGCTACACCTTC

V gene: TRBV30
D gene: NA
J gene: TRBJ2-7
clone size: NA
CDR3 protein: CAWSIGANEQYF
CDR3 DNA: TGTGCCTGGAGTATAGGGGCAAACGAGCAGTACTTC

V gene: TRBV25-1
D gene: NA
J gene: TRBJ1-3
clone size: NA
CDR3 protein: CASSGGGPGNTIYF
CDR3 DNA: TGTGCCAGCAGTGGAGGGGGGCCTGGAAACACCATATATTTT

V gene: TRBV6-5
D gene: NA
J gene: TRBJ1-5
clone size: NA
CDR3 protein: CASRRQFWSNQPQHF
CDR3 DNA: TGTGCCAGCAGAAGACAGTTTTGGAGCAATCAGCCCCAGCATTTT

V gene: TRBV4-2
D gene: TRBD1
J gene: TRBJ1-2
clone size: once
CDR3 protein: CASSQDLTGTLNYGYTF
CDR3 DNA: TGTGCCAGCAGCCAAGATCTGACAGGGACTTTGAACTATGGCTACACCTTC

V gene: TRBV7-9
D gene: NA
J gene: TRBJ2-1
clone size: once
CDR3 protein: CASSFKGGREPLYNEQFF
CDR3 DNA: TGTGCCAGCAGCTTTAAGGGGGGTCGTGAACCCCTTTACAATGAGCAGTTCTTC

V gene: TRBV7-7
D gene: TRBD2
J gene: TRBJ2-1
clone size: NA
CDR3 protein: CASSLLAGATGNEQFF
CDR3 DNA: TGTGCTAGCAGCTTACTAGCGGGAGCCACTGGGAATGAGCAGTTCTTC

V gene: TRBV28
D gene: TRBD2
J gene: TRBJ2-7
clone size: NA
CDR3 protein: CASSIGAGGAYEQYF
CDR3 DNA: TGTGCCAGCAGTATCGGAGCGGGAGGCGCCTACGAGCAGTACTTC

V gene: TRBV19
D gene: NA
J gene: TRBJ2-1
clone size: NA
CDR3 protein: CASSFRRRLEMGYNEQFF
CDR3 DNA: TGTGCCAGTAGTTTCCGAAGGAGACTGGAAATGGGCTACAATGAGCAGTTCTTC

V gene: TRBV5-1
D gene: TRBD1
J gene: TRBJ2-7
clone size: NA
CDR3 protein: CASSATGTGGGEEQYF
CDR3 DNA: TGCGCCAGCAGCGCTACCGGGACAGGGGGTGGCGAGGAGCAGTACTTC

V gene: TRBV7-2
D gene: NA
J gene: TRBJ2-5
clone size: NA
CDR3 protein: CASSPGMVETQYF
CDR3 DNA: TGTGCCAGCAGTCCAGGGATGGTCGAGACCCAGTACTTC

V gene: TRBV5-4
D gene: NA
J gene: TRBJ1-6
clone size: NA
CDR3 protein: CASSSPGVGSPLHF
CDR3 DNA: TGTGCCAGCAGCTCCCCAGGGGTGGGTTCACCCCTCCACTTT

V gene: TRBV7-2
D gene: TRBD1
J gene: TRBJ1-2
clone size: once
CDR3 protein: CASSQGTAFGGYTF
CDR3 DNA: TGTGCCAGCAGCCAAGGGACAGCCTTTGGAGGCTACACCTTC